This T cell receptor beta chain is drawn from a study of blood T cells in healthy people across ages. The authors ran a second PCR of roughly 7 to 11 cycles using a sample-barcoded 5' primer and a J-beta primer mix. Using its own MiXCR run on the 5' RACE reads, TCRdb lists one record per CDR3 protein. This table holds about 1.1 million distinct CDR3 sequences, approximately 38% found once. This CDR3 has 15 residues. Trimming cost V 7 bases and J 8 bases, with 18 bases left between them. CDR1 MNHNS and CDR2 SASEGT come from the germline V gene. This clonotype was seen only a few times. This sequence originates from a man aged 18 to 30 in good health. This chain joins TRBV6-1 and TRBJ1-6; the D gene is possibly TRBD1 (6 bases). Sequencing was carried out using blood. The CDR3 region has the DNA TGTGCCAGCATCACCATCGGGGGCTTTGATTCACCCCTCCACTTT. Encoded protein: CASITIGGFDSPLHF.